These 7 T cell receptor beta chains were sequenced from one sample in a study of siplizumab effects on memory and regulatory T cells. Data came from immunoSEQ multiplex PCR; TCRdb stores just in-frame clones and leaves some out. The sample consists of about 7,200 clones, about a third of them appearing once. Researchers cocultured the mixed lymphocyte reaction cells at 37°C for five to six days. The antigens for these receptors are not known. Source material: CFSE-low (dividing) CD8+ T cells sorted from an allogeneic mixed lymphocyte reaction. The receptors were sampled from a human donor in good health; the cells came from an allogeneic mixed lymphocyte reaction.

V usage is TRBV9 and J usage is TRBJ2-3, with 7 bases lining up with TRBD1. CDR1 SGDLS and CDR2 YYNGEE come from the germline V gene. The CDR3 runs 16 residues. Trimming removed 3 bases from V and 4 bases from J; junction bases left unmatched: 11. In DNA, the CDR3 is TGTGCCAGCAGCGCACAGGTAGGGGGCTGGTCAGATACGCAGTATTTT. It yields the protein CASSAQVGGWSDTQYF.

In its sample, this clone is medium-sized (0.01 to 0.1%). The chain carries TRBV2 and TRBJ2-2, with D maybe TRBD1 (6 bases). The CDR3 runs to 14 residues. Germline lookup yields CDR1 SNHLY and CDR2 FYNNEI. V was cut by 8 bases and J by 2 bases, with 12 bases left in between. CDR3 nucleotides: TGTGCCAGCCTGGGACAAGCCAACACCGGGGAGCTGTTTTTT. The encoded protein is CASLGQANTGELFF.

In its sample, this clone is medium-sized (0.01 to 0.1%). The CDR3: CSVETLGPREDYEQYF. In DNA form, the CDR3 reads TGCAGCGTTGAAACCCTGGGCCCGCGGGAGGACTACGAGCAGTACTTC. The chain uses TRBV29-1 and TRBJ2-7, with 8 bases lining up with TRBD2. The CDR3 loop spans 16 amino acids. The trim removed 2 bases at V and 3 bases at J, leaving 12 bases unmatched. Per germline, CDR1 SQVTM and CDR2 ANQGSEA.

By frequency in the sample, this clone is medium-sized (0.01 to 0.1%). V gene TRBV7-6 combines with J gene TRBJ1-1; unclear D gene. Per germline, CDR1 SGHVS and CDR2 FNYEAQ. The germline V and J ends were trimmed by 5 bases and 0 bases, with 7 bases remaining between them. CDR3 length: 13 residues. CDR3 amino acids: CASSNTMNTEAFF. The CDR3 DNA sequence: TGTGCCAGCAGCAATACAATGAACACTGAAGCTTTCTTT.

This clone turned up a few times. V usage is TRBV18 and J usage is TRBJ1-1; TRBD1 aligns across 9 bases. The J segment lost 7 bases and the V segment lost 5 bases, leaving 5 bases of the junction unmatched. The germline V gene has CDR1 KGHSH and CDR2 LQKENI. The length of the CDR3 is 13 residues. The CDR3 bases are TGTGCCAGCTCATACACAGGGGGCGGTGAAGCTTTCTTT. It codes for CASSYTGGGEAFF.

V gene TRBV2 combines with J gene TRBJ2-3, with D tentatively TRBD1 (6 bases). With 8 bases removed from V and 1 base from J, the gap between germline ends came to 16 bases. In germline, CDR1 is SNHLY, CDR2 FYNNEI. The CDR3 runs 15 residues. The CDR3 DNA is TGTGCCAGCCAGGGAACAGGGAGACGCACAGATACGCAGTATTTT. Translation: CASQGTGRRTDTQYF. Filled out from reference TRBV2 and TRBJ2-3, the complete variable domain reads EPEVTQTPSHQVTQMGQEVILRCVPISNHLYFYWYRQILGQKVEFLVSFYNNEISEKSEIFDDQFSVERPDGSNFTLKIRSTKLEDSAMYFCASQGTGRRTDTQYFGPGTRLTVL.

This chain uses TRBV7-9 with TRBJ2-3; D perhaps matches TRBD1 (6 bases). Germline V gene lookup returns CDR1 SEHNR and CDR2 FQNEAQ (reference sequence). There are 15 residues in the CDR3. Deletions cut 4 bases from V and 2 bases from J, with 13 bases between. Written as DNA, the CDR3 is TGTGCCAGCAGCTCACCCGGGACACCCACAGATACGCAGTATTTT. Translated: CASSSPGTPTDTQYF.